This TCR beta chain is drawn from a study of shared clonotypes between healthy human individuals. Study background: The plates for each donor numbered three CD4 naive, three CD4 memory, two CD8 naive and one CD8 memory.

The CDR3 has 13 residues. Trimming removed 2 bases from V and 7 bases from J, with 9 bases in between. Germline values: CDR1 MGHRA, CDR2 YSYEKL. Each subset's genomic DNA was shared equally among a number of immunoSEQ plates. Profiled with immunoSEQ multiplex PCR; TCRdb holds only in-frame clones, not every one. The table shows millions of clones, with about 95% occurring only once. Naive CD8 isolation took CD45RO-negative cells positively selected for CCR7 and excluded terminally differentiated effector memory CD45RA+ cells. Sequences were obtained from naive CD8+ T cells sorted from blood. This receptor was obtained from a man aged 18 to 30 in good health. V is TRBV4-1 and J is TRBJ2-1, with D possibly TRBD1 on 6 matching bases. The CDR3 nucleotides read TGCGCCAGCAGCCAACTAAGGGGGAATGAGCAGTTCTTC. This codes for CASSQLRGNEQFF.